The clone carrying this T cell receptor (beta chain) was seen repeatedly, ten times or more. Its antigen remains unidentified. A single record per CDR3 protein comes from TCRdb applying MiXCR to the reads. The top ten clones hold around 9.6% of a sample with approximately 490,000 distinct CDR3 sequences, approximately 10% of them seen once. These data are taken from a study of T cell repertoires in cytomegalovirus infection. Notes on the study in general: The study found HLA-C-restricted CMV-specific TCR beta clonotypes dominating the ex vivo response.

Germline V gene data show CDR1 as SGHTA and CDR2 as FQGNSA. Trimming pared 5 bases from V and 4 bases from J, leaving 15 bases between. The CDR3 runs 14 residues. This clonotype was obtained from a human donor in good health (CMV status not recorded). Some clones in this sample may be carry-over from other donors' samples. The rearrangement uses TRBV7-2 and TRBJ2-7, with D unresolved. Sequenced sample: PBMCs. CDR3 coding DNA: TGTGCCAGCAGCCCCCTGGTAGGGCTATACGAGCAGTACTTC. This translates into CASSPLVGLYEQYF.